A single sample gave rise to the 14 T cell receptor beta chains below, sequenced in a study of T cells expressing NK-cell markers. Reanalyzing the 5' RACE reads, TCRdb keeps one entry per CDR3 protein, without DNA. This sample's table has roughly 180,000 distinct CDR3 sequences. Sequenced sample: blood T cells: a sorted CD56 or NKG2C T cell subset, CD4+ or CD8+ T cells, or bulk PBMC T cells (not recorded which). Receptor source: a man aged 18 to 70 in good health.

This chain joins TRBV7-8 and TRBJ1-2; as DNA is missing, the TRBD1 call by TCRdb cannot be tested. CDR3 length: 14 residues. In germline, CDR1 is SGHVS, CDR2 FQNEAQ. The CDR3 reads CASSPTGTGAGYTF. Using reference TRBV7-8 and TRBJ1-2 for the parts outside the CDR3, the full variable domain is GAGVSQSPRYKVAKRGQDVALRCDPISGHVSLFWYQQALGQGPEFLTYFQNEAQLDKSGLPSDRFFAERPEGSVSTLKIQRTQQEDSAVYLCASSPTGTGAGYTFGSGTRLTVV.

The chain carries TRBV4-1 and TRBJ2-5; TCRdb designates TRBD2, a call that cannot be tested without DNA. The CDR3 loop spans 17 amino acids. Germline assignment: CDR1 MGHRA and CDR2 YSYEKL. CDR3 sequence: CASSTGYLAGGQETQYF.

The CDR3 is CASSGGDQPQHF. The chain couples TRBV10-3 to TRBJ1-5; the D call of TRBD1 rests on TCRdb alone, since no DNA is present to check it. Germline assignment: CDR1 ENHRY and CDR2 SYGVKD. The CDR3 covers 12 residues.

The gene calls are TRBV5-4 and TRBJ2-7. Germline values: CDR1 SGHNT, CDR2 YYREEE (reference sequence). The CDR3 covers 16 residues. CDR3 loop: CASSLAPAGNFYEQYF.

The CDR3 protein is CASSGTGPLGRGEQYF. J is TRBJ2-7 and V is TRBV27; the TCRdb D gene call, TRBD1, has no DNA to confirm it. The CDR3 loop spans 16 amino acids. The germline V gene has CDR1 MNHEY and CDR2 SMNVEV (reference sequence).

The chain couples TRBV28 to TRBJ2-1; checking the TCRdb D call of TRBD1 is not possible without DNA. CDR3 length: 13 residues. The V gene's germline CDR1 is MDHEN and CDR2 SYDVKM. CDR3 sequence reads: CASSLDPRGEQFF.

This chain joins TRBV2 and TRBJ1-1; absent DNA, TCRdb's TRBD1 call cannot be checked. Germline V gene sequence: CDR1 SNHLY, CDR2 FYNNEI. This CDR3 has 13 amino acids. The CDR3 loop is CASSDGTNAEAFF. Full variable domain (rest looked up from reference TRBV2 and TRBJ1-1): EPEVTQTPSHQVTQMGQEVILRCVPISNHLYFYWYRQILGQKVEFLVSFYNNEISEKSEIFDDQFSVERPDGSNFTLKIRSTKLEDSAMYFCASSDGTNAEAFFGQGTRLTVV.

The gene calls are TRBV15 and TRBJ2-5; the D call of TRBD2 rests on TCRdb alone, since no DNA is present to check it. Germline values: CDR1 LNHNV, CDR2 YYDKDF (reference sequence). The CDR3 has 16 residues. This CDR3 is CATSRDGGGNQETQYF.

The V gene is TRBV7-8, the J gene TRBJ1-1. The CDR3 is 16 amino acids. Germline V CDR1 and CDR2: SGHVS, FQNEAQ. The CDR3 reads CASSLSGLILNTEAFF.

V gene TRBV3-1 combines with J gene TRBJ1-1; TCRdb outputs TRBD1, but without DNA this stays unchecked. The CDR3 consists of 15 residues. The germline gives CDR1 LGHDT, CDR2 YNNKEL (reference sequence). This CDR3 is CASPPSTGVSTEAFF.

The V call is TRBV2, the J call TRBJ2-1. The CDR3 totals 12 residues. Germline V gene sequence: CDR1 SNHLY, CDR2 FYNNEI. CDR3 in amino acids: CASSAGEAEQFF.

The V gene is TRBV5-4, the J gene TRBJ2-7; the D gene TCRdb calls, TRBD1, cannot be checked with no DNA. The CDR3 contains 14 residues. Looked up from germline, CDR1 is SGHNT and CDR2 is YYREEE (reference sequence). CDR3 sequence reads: CASSLYPGWNEQYF. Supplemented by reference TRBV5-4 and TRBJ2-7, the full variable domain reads ETGVTQSPTHLIKTRGQQVTLRCSSQSGHNTVSWYQQALGQGPQFIFQYYREEENGRGNFPPRFSGLQFPNYSSELNVNALELDDSALYLCASSLYPGWNEQYFGPGTRLTVT.

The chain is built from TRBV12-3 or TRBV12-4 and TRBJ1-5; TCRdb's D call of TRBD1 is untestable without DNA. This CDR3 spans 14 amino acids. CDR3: CASGWGLSNQPQHF.

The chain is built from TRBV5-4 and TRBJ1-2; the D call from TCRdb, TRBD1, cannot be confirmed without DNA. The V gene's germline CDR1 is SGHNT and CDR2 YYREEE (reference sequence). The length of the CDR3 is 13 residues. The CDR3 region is CASSLALSGGYTF.